This passage covers 2 T cell receptor beta chains from one sample sequenced in a study of blood T cell repertoires in COVID-19. Sequenced by immunoSEQ multiplex PCR; TCRdb stores in-frame clones only, minus some. The top ten clones hold approximately 18% of a sample with roughly 100,000 clones, roughly 90% of them seen once. Source material: peripheral blood. These receptors were obtained from an elderly woman with acute or convalescent COVID-19.

This clone was observed a few times. This chain uses TRBV5-1 with TRBJ1-4; D call uncertain. Germline CDR1 reads SGHRS; CDR2 reads YFSETQ. The V end lost 0 bases, the J end lost 3 bases, and 9 bases lay between the germline ends. This CDR3 comprises 15 residues. The CDR3 reads CASSLGGVANEKLFF. Here the CDR3 DNA reads TGCGCCAGCAGCTTGGGGGGAGTAGCTAATGAAAAACTGTTTTTT.

The count of this clone is one. The chain links TRBV5-1 to TRBJ2-2; perhaps TRBD2 as D (7 bases). This CDR3 has 16 amino acids. V lost 4 bases and J 1 base, leaving 14 bases between the germline ends. CDR1 SGHRS and CDR2 YFSETQ come from the germline V gene. The CDR3 DNA follows: TGCGCCAGCAGCAGTATGGGAGGGGGGAACACCGGGGAGCTGTTTTTT. Residues: CASSSMGGGNTGELFF.